This is a list of T cell receptor beta chains from one sample in a study of shared clonotypes between healthy human individuals. Assay used: immunoSEQ multiplex PCR; TCRdb lists only in-frame clones, some missing. This sample has a few million clones; approximately 95% occur once, and the top ten carry 0.35% to 0.45%. The material sequenced was naive CD4+ T cells from PBMCs. The source is a man between 18 and 29 years old in good health. Some clones in this sample may be carry-over from other donors' samples. Both conserved end residues are part of each CDR3. A D gene is named only where the DNA matches it firmly. Size values are once, few and many counts, or a class for expanded clones, and some rows have none.

v_call	d_call	clone_size	j_call	cdr3_nt	cdr3_aa
TRBV7-5	-	-	TRBJ1-5	TGTGTCAGAAGCCTGACGACCCTTTTAGGCTGCTTAGATAGCAATCAGCCCCAGCATTTT	CVRSLTTLLGCLDSNQPQHF
TRBV2	-	-	TRBJ2-2	TGTGCCAGCAGCGGCGACACCGGGGAGCTGTTTTTT	CASSGDTGELFF
TRBV9	-	-	TRBJ2-3	TGTGCCAGCAGCGGGAGTGGTGCAGATACGCAGTATTTT	CASSGSGADTQYF
TRBV7-8	TRBD1	-	TRBJ2-7	TGTGCCAGCAGCTTAGTGAGGACAGGGGGAGTGACCTACGAGCAGTACTTC	CASSLVRTGGVTYEQYF
TRBV6-6	TRBD1	-	TRBJ2-7	TGTGCCAGCAGCCCAAGTCTACTACAGGGGGAGCTTCGGCAGTACTTC	CASSPSLLQGELRQYF
TRBV4-3	TRBD2	-	TRBJ2-5	TGCGCCAGCAGCCAAGGCCTAGCGGGAGGGGAGACCCAGTACTTC	CASSQGLAGGETQYF
TRBV27	TRBD2	-	TRBJ2-1	TGTGCCAGCAGTTTAGATGGAGCGGGAGCCTACAATGAGCAGTTCTTC	CASSLDGAGAYNEQFF
TRBV6-5	-	once	TRBJ2-1	TGTGCCAGCAGTCTCTTGCCCCCTTCCTACAATGAGCAGTTCTTC	CASSLLPPSYNEQFF
TRBV7-2	TRBD2	-	TRBJ2-7	TGTGCCAGCAGCTCCCGACTAGCCACGACCTACGAGCAGTACTTC	CASSSRLATTYEQYF
TRBV4-2	TRBD1	-	TRBJ1-5	TGTGCCAGCAGCCAGTTTCAGGGGGGGTGGCAGCCCCAGCATTTT	CASSQFQGGWQPQHF
TRBV2	-	-	TRBJ2-1	TGTGCCAGCAGTGACCGGAACAATGAGCAGTTCTTC	CASSDRNNEQFF
TRBV6-6	TRBD1	once	TRBJ2-1	TGTGCCAGCAGCCAACAGGGGCTGAGTGAGCAGTTCTTC	CASSQQGLSEQFF
TRBV5-4	TRBD1	-	TRBJ1-1	TGTGCCAGCAGCTTAGATACAGGGGTAGGCGCTGAAGCTTTCTTT	CASSLDTGVGAEAFF
TRBV28	TRBD2	-	TRBJ2-7	TGTGCCAGCAAAACCGCGGGACTAGCGGGAGAGAAGTCCTACGAGCAGTACTTC	CASKTAGLAGEKSYEQYF
TRBV10-3	-	-	TRBJ1-1	TGTGCCATCAGTGAGTCGAGGGGGGGCCCAAACACTGAAGCTTTCTTT	CAISESRGGPNTEAFF
TRBV2	-	once	TRBJ2-3	TGTGCCAGCAGTGAAGGTCAGGGGAGGGATACGCAGTATTTT	CASSEGQGRDTQYF
TRBV28	-	-	TRBJ1-2	TGTGCCAGCAGCCCACAACGGGGGAAGGTCCCCTATGGCTACACCTTC	CASSPQRGKVPYGYTF
TRBV2	TRBD2	-	TRBJ2-7	TGTGCCAGCAGTGCAACTAGCGGGAGAGCCTACGAGCAGTACTTC	CASSATSGRAYEQYF
TRBV28	-	-	TRBJ1-4	TGTGCCAGCAGTGGCATTAATGAAAAACTGTTTTTT	CASSGINEKLFF
TRBV4-1	-	few	TRBJ1-5	TGCGCCAGCAGCCAAGACAGGTTAGCTCAGCCCCAGCATTTT	CASSQDRLAQPQHF
TRBV28	TRBD2	-	TRBJ2-7	TGTGCCAGCAAGGGACTAGCGGGAAAGTACGAGCAGTACTTC	CASKGLAGKYEQYF
TRBV11-2	-	once	TRBJ1-2	TGTGCCAGCAGCTTAGAAGAAGGGGCGAACTATGGCTACACCTTC	CASSLEEGANYGYTF